This T cell receptor (beta chain) was captured in a study of T cells in Graves' hyperthyroidism and ophthalmopathy. About the study: Before treatment of any kind, peripheral blood was taken at initial diagnosis. Whole-study findings and limits: In the analysis, a 13 V-J model separated ophthalmopathy from stable hyperthyroidism. Blood shared most expanded thyroid clonotypes above 0.001.

Note on this clonotype: Its antigen is still unknown.

RNA transcripts yielded amplified TCR beta CDR3 regions. The HTBI primer set drove a first-round RT-PCR of the TCR CDR3. Each CDR3 protein gets one entry after TCRdb re-called the multiplex PCR reads with MiXCR. The repertoire includes around 480,000 distinct CDR3 sequences, over 13% of them detected once, and roughly 17% sits in the top ten. Investigators excluded patients with uncontrolled infection, other autoimmune disease, pregnancy or lactation. V gave up 0 bases and J gave up 8 bases, with 14 bases separating them. The CDR3 runs 14 residues. The germline gives CDR1 DFQATT, CDR2 SNEGSKA (reference sequence).

The chain uses TRBV20-1 and TRBJ2-1; D tentatively reads TRBD1 or TRBD2 (5 bases each). The sample was blood. The TCR originated in a young woman with Graves' hyperthyroidism. CDR3: CSARDGTLGDEQFF. CDR3 bases: TGCAGTGCTAGAGACGGAACTTTGGGGGATGAGCAGTTCTTC.